The source of this TCR beta chain is a study of circulating and synovial CD4+ cells in juvenile arthritis. Looked up from germline, CDR1 is MDHEN and CDR2 is SYDVKM. There are 15 residues in the CDR3. The germline V and J ends were trimmed by 1 base and 0 bases, with 6 bases remaining between them. Study outcomes and limitations: Circulating pathogenic-like lymphocytes shared a substantially higher fraction of CDR3 sequences with synovium than bulk blood. These repertoires were less diverse than bulk blood CD4 repertoires.

To note about this clone: As yet, its antigen is unknown.

Here immunoSEQ multiplex PCR was the method, and the copy in TCRdb shows in-frame clones only, minus some. The sample shows fewer than 35,000 clones, less than 97% of them seen only once. The receptor's source is a human donor with juvenile idiopathic arthritis. This chain connects TRBV28 to TRBJ2-2; no clear D gene. Sequencing was performed on CD4+ T cells from blood. DNA for the CDR3: TGTGCCAGCAGTTTATACCAGTCGAACACCGGGGAGCTGTTTTTT. It translates to CASSLYQSNTGELFF.